A selection of T cell receptor beta chains follows, all from one sample in a study of cytomegalovirus exposure and HLA in healthy donors. The assay was immunoSEQ multiplex PCR, and TCRdb's table has in-frame clones only and misses some. The sample carries around 170,000 clones, about four fifths recorded once. Source material: PBMCs. The receptors here all came from a woman aged 25-40 years in good health and CMV-seronegative. Both conserved end residues are part of each CDR3. The D gene is left open where the match is weak. Rows give clone size only sometimes, using once, few, many, or a class for an expanded clone.

size	V	D	J	DNA	CDR3
-	TRBV9	-	TRBJ2-3	TGTGCCAGCAGCTCCCGTGGTAGTACCAATTCAGATACGCAGTATTTT	CASSSRGSTNSDTQYF
-	TRBV7-6	-	TRBJ1-4	TGTGCCAGCAGATCCGGGACATGGAATGAAAAACTGTTTTTT	CASRSGTWNEKLFF
-	TRBV21-1	-	TRBJ1-2	TGTGCCAGCGTCGAGGGTTGGGACTATGGCTACACCTTC	CASVEGWDYGYTF
-	TRBV20-1	TRBD2	TRBJ2-5	TGCAGTGCGGTAGCGGGAGAGACCCAGTACTTC	CSAVAGETQYF
-	TRBV28	TRBD2	TRBJ2-3	TGTGCCAGCAGTTATTTGGCGGGGGGGCCCACAGATACGCAGTATTTT	CASSYLAGGPTDTQYF
-	TRBV10-1	-	TRBJ2-5	TGCGCCAGCAGTGAGTCGATCAGTCCGGGGGAGACCCAGTACTTC	CASSESISPGETQYF
-	TRBV28	-	TRBJ2-5	TGTGCCAGCAGCCCCCAGGGGCAGGGTGAGACCCAGTACTTC	CASSPQGQGETQYF
-	TRBV7-2	TRBD2	TRBJ2-1	TGTGCCAGCAGCCGTAGCGGGGTGATCTCCTACAATGAGCAGTTCTTC	CASSRSGVISYNEQFF
-	TRBV30	TRBD1	TRBJ1-4	TGTGCCAGTGACAGGGGGCCTGAAAAACTGTTTTTT	CASDRGPEKLFF
-	TRBV29-1	-	TRBJ2-3	TGCAGCGTTGAATTGCGGGACTGGGGGTGGGGTACGCAGTATTTT	CSVELRDWGWGTQYF
-	TRBV7-3	-	TRBJ2-5	TGTGCCAGCAGCCCCGCCCGGAGGTTTGGAGAGACCCAGTACTTC	CASSPARRFGETQYF
-	TRBV4-1	-	TRBJ1-5	TGCGCCAGCAGCCAAGACGAGGCCCAGGGGATATATAGCAATCAGCCCCAGCATTTT	CASSQDEAQGIYSNQPQHF
-	TRBV18	-	TRBJ2-2	TGTGCCAGCTCACCATCCCCCGGGGTTAGCGGGGAGCTGTTTTTT	CASSPSPGVSGELFF
-	TRBV7-7	-	TRBJ2-2	TGTGCTAGCAGTGTGGGAAGAGGGAAAACCGGGGAGCTGTTTTTT	CASSVGRGKTGELFF
-	TRBV30	-	TRBJ1-4	TGTGCCTGGAGTGTGACAGTCGATGAAAAACTGTTTTTT	CAWSVTVDEKLFF
-	TRBV6-6	TRBD1	TRBJ1-1	TGTGCCAGCAGTTACGGGACAGGGTTAGTGAACACTGAAGCTTTCTTT	CASSYGTGLVNTEAFF
-	TRBV29-1	-	TRBJ2-6	TGCAGCGTTGATGTTGAGGGATCTGGGGCCAACGTCCTGACTTTC	CSVDVEGSGANVLTF
-	TRBV19	TRBD2	TRBJ2-7	TGTGCCAGTAGTATCCGTAAGGTAGCGGGGAAAAACGAGCAGTACTTC	CASSIRKVAGKNEQYF
-	TRBV10-3	-	TRBJ2-5	TGTGCCATCAGTGATCCGGGCAGGGCGTACCAAGAGACCCAGTACTTC	CAISDPGRAYQETQYF
-	TRBV6-5	TRBD1	TRBJ1-2	TGTGCCAGCAGCCGTGGGACAGGGGGCATCTATGGCTACACCTTC	CASSRGTGGIYGYTF
-	TRBV5-1	TRBD2	TRBJ2-1	TGCGCCAGCAGCTTGCCAACGTCGGGTACTAGCGACTACAATGAGCAGTTCTTC	CASSLPTSGTSDYNEQFF
once	TRBV9	TRBD1	TRBJ1-6	TGTGCCAGCGGGACAGGGCAGCTGTTAAATTCACCCCTCCACTTT	CASGTGQLLNSPLHF
-	TRBV7-9	-	TRBJ1-1	TGTGCCAGCAGCTCTCAGGGAACCACTGAAGCTTTCTTT	CASSSQGTTEAFF
-	TRBV25-1	-	TRBJ2-5	TGTGCCAGCAGTGAACAGGGGATGGAGACCCAGTACTTC	CASSEQGMETQYF
-	TRBV5-1	TRBD1	TRBJ2-7	TGCGCCAGCAGCTTCCGACAGGGGGCAGGGGAGCAGTACTTC	CASSFRQGAGEQYF
-	TRBV2	TRBD1	TRBJ1-5	TGTGCCAGCAGGGCAGGACAGGGTGGTCAGCCCCAGCATTTT	CASRAGQGGQPQHF
-	TRBV7-3	TRBD2	TRBJ2-5	TGTGCCAGCAGCCTTAGCGGGGGGCCCCAGGGGACCCAGTACTTC	CASSLSGGPQGTQYF
-	TRBV4-3	TRBD2	TRBJ2-5	TGCGCCAGCAGCCAAGAGGGGAGGGGTCAAGAGACCCAGTACTTC	CASSQEGRGQETQYF
-	TRBV5-6	TRBD1	TRBJ1-5	TGTGCCAGCAGCGCGACAGGGGGCGATCAGCCCCAGCATTTT	CASSATGGDQPQHF
few	TRBV6-1	-	TRBJ1-1	TGTGCCAGCAGGTGGAGCACTGAAGCTTTCTTT	CASRWSTEAFF
few	TRBV7-3	TRBD2	TRBJ2-2	TGTGCCAGCAGCTTAACGCTAGCGGGGGCTACCGGGGAGCTGTTTTTT	CASSLTLAGATGELFF
once	TRBV5-1	-	TRBJ1-1	TGCGCCAGCAGCTTGGCCACAGCAAACACTGAAGCTTTCTTT	CASSLATANTEAFF
-	TRBV5-8	-	TRBJ1-4	TGTGCCAGCAGCTTGACAGGGTTAGATGAAAAACTGTTTTTT	CASSLTGLDEKLFF
few	TRBV9	-	TRBJ1-6	TGTGCCAGCAGCGTAGGGGGTGGAGGCGGCTTCAATTCACCCCTCCACTTT	CASSVGGGGGFNSPLHF
-	TRBV5-1	-	TRBJ2-3	TGCGCCAGCAGCTTGTTACTCCGCACAGATACGCAGTATTTT	CASSLLLRTDTQYF
once	TRBV5-7	-	TRBJ1-2	TGTGCCAGCAGCTTGAGGGGTAACTATGGCTACACCTTC	CASSLRGNYGYTF
-	TRBV30	TRBD1	TRBJ1-2	TGTGCCTGGAGCCCAGGACAGGGGGAATACTATGGCTACACCTTC	CAWSPGQGEYYGYTF
-	TRBV6-1	TRBD1	TRBJ2-7	TGTGCCAGCAGTGGTGCGCGGGACAGGCTCTCCTACGAGCAGTACTTC	CASSGARDRLSYEQYF
few	TRBV19	-	TRBJ1-1	TGTGCCAGTAGCACGGACACCCTGAACACTGAAGCTTTCTTT	CASSTDTLNTEAFF
-	TRBV7-3	TRBD1	TRBJ2-5	TGTGCCAGCAGCCAGGGGGCTGGGGCAGGTGGAGAGACCCAGTACTTC	CASSQGAGAGGETQYF
-	TRBV20-1	-	TRBJ1-2	TGCAGTGCTAGAGACCCTAATGGCTACACCTTC	CSARDPNGYTF
-	TRBV10-3	TRBD1	TRBJ1-6	TGTGCCACCCAACAGGGGACCAATTCACCCCTCCACTTT	CATQQGTNSPLHF
-	TRBV4-3	TRBD1	TRBJ1-1	TGCGCCAGCAGCCAAGAGCTGACAGGGTCGGAGGGGAACACTGAAGCTTTCTTT	CASSQELTGSEGNTEAFF
few	TRBV4-2	TRBD1	TRBJ1-1	TGTGCCAGCAGCCAAGGAATGTGGGCCGTCGGGACAGGGTATAGTGGCACTGAAGCTTTCTTT	CASSQGMWAVGTGYSGTEAFF
-	TRBV11-1	-	TRBJ2-6	TGTGCCAGCAGCCGAGACAGATCTGGGGCCAACGTCCTGACTTTC	CASSRDRSGANVLTF
-	TRBV7-3	TRBD2	TRBJ2-5	TGTGCCAGCAACGGGGGGGGCCGAGAGACCCAGTACTTC	CASNGGGRETQYF
-	TRBV27	-	TRBJ1-6	TGTGCCAGCACGAGCTCCTATAATTCACCCCTCCACTTT	CASTSSYNSPLHF
-	TRBV4-1	-	TRBJ1-4	TGCGCCAGCAGCCGAACCTCGGGGAGGAATAATGAAAAACTGTTTTTT	CASSRTSGRNNEKLFF
-	TRBV30	-	TRBJ1-5	TGTGCCTGGAGTCCGGCGGGGATGGGTAATCAGCCCCAGCATTTT	CAWSPAGMGNQPQHF
-	TRBV27	-	TRBJ1-1	TGTGCCAGCAGGATCGAAATGGGGCGGTGGGACACTGAAGCTTTCTTT	CASRIEMGRWDTEAFF
-	TRBV4-2	TRBD1	TRBJ1-2	TGTGCCAGCAGCCAAGATTGGGACAGGGGGCGGAATGGCTACACCTTC	CASSQDWDRGRNGYTF
-	TRBV7-2	-	TRBJ2-7	TGTGCCAGCAGCCTGACTCAACCCTACGAGCAGTACTTC	CASSLTQPYEQYF